Detailed here is one T cell receptor beta chain. The antigen remains unidentified. This entry is derived from a study of T cells in Graves' hyperthyroidism and ophthalmopathy. No progression to ophthalmopathy during 18 months of follow-up defined stable disease. Hyperthyroidism had been newly diagnosed in patients aged 18 to 65, and its duration was under 2 months. It was RNA transcripts that yielded the amplified TCR beta CDR3 regions. Researchers ran a first-round RT-PCR on the TCR CDR3 using the HTBI primer set. MiXCR, run by TCRdb on the multiplex PCR reads, gives a single entry per CDR3 protein. The sample lists approximately 560,000 distinct CDR3 sequences; about 15% were seen once. Study observations and caveats: The model foresaw ophthalmopathy a median around 6.8 months prior to onset.

Germline CDR1 is MNHNS and CDR2 is SASEGT. The V gene lost 2 bases and the J gene lost 3 bases, with 8 bases spanning the gap. CDR3 length: 14 residues. This rearrangement joins TRBV6-1 to TRBJ1-5; D remains unclear. Sequencing was done on a sample of blood. This clonotype was obtained from a woman aged 25 to 45 with Graves' hyperthyroidism. CDR3: CASSEYSSNQPQHF. The CDR3 DNA reads as TGTGCCAGCAGTGAATACAGTTCCAATCAGCCCCAGCATTTT.